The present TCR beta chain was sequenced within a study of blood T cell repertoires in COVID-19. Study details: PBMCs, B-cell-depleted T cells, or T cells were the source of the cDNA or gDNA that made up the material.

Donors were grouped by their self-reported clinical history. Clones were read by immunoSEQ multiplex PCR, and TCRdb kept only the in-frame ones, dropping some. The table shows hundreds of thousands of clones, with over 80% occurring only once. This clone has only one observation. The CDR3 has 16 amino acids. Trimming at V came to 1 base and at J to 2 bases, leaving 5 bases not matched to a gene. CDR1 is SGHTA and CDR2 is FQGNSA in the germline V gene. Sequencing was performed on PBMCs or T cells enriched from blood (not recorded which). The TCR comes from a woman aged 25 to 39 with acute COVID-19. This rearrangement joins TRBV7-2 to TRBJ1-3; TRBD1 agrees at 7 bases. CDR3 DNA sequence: TGTGCCAGCAGCTTAGGGGTGGACAGGACTGGAAACACCATATATTTT. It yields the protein CASSLGVDRTGNTIYF.